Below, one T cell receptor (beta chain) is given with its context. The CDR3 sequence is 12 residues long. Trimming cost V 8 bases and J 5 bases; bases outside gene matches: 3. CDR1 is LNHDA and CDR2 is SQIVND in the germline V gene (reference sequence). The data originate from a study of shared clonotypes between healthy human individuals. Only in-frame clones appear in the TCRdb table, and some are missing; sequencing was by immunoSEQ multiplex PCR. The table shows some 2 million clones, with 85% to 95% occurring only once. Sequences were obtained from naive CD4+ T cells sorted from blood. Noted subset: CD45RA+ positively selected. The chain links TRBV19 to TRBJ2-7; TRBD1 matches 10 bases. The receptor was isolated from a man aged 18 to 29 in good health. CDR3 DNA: TGTGCCAGTCGGGACAGGGGTAACGAGCAGTACTTC. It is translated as CASRDRGNEQYF.